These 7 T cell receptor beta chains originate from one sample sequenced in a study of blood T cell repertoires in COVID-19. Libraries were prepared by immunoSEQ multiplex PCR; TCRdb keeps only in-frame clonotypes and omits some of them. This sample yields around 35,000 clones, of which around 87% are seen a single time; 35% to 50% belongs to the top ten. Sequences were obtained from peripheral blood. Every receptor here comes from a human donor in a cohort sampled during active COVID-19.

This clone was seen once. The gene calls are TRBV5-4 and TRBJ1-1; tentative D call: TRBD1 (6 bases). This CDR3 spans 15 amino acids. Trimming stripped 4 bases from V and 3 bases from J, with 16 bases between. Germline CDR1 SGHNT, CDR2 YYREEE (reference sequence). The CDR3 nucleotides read TGTGCCAGCAGCGAGAAACAGGGAATGGACACTGAAGCTTTCTTT. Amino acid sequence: CASSEKQGMDTEAFF.

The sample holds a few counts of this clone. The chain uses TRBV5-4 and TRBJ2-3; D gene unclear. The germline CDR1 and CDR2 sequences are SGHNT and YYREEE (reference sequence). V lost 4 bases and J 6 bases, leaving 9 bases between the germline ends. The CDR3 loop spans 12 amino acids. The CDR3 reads CASSLYLDTQYF. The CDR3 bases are TGTGCCAGCAGCCTATACTTGGATACGCAGTATTTT.

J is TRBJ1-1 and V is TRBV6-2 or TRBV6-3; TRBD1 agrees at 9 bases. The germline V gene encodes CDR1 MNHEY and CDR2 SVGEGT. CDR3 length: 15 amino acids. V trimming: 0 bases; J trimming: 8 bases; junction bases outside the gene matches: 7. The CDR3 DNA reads TGTGCCAGCAGTTACTCAATAACAGGGGGCCCGGAAGCTTTCTTT. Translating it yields CASSYSITGGPEAFF.

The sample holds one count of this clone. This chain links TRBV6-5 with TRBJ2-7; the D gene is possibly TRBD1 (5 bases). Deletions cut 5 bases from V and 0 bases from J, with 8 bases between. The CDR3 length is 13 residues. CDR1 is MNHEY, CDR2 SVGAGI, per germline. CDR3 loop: CASSLDNSYEQYF. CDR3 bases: TGTGCCAGCAGTCTGGACAACTCCTACGAGCAGTACTTC.

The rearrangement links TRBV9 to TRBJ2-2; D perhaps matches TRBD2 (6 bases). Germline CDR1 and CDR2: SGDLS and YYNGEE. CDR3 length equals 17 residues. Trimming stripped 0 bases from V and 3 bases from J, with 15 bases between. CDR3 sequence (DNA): TGTGCCAGCAGCGTAGCGTCCCAGGGAGGATACACCGGGGAGCTGTTTTTT. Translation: CASSVASQGGYTGELFF.

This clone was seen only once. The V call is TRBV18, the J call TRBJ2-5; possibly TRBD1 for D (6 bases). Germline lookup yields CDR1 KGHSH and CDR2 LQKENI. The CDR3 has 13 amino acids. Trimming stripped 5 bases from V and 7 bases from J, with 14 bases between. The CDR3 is CASSATVQGTQYF. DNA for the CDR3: TGTGCCAGCTCAGCGACAGTACAGGGGACCCAGTACTTC.

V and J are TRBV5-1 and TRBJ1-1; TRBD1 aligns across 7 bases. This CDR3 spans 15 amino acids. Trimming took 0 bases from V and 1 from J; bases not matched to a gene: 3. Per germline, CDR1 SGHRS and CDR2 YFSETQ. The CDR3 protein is CASSLGWTGNTEAFF. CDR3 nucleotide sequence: TGCGCCAGCAGCTTGGGATGGACAGGGAACACTGAAGCTTTCTTT.